A selection of T cell receptor beta chains follows, all from one sample in a study of T cells after yellow fever vaccination. Each CDR3 protein gets one entry after TCRdb re-called the 5' RACE reads with MiXCR. The profile shows 400,000 or so distinct CDR3 sequences, around 6.4% of them singletons. The material sequenced was PBMCs, taken 5 days after the yellow fever booster vaccination. The receptors derive from a man in his thirties or forties who received the YFV17D yellow fever vaccine. CDR3s include the opening cysteine and the closing phenylalanine or tryptophan. A D gene is named only where the DNA matches it firmly. Rows may omit the clone size; those that give it use once, few, many or a size class.

j_gene	d_gene	len	v_gene	abundance	CDR3nt	CDR3aa
TRBJ2-2	TRBD1	16	TRBV5-5	-	TGTGCCAGCAGCTTGGGATCAGGACAGGGGGCCGGGGAGCTGTTTTTT	CASSLGSGQGAGELFF
TRBJ2-3	TRBD2	18	TRBV12-3/TRBV12-4	few	TGTGCCAGCAGTGGGGGGAACCTAGTGGCGGGAGGGTGGGATACGCAGTATTTT	CASSGGNLVAGGWDTQYF
TRBJ2-1	TRBD2	16	TRBV20-1	few	TGCTGTGCTAGAGAACCGGGAGGCCAAAGGTACAATGAGCAGTTCTTC	CCAREPGGQRYNEQFF
TRBJ2-5	TRBD2	16	TRBV20-1	few	TGCAGTGCTAGAGCGAGCCTACTAGCGGTCCAAGAGACCCAGTACTTC	CSARASLLAVQETQYF
TRBJ1-2	-	12	TRBV7-3	few	TGTGCCAGCAGCTCAGATGGGCATGGCTACACCTTC	CASSSDGHGYTF
TRBJ2-2	TRBD2	16	TRBV20-1	few	TGCAGTGCTAGATCCCCCACGGGAGGAGTCACCGGGGAGCTGTTTTTT	CSARSPTGGVTGELFF
TRBJ2-5	-	17	TRBV14	few	TGTGCCAGCAGCCAAGTGAGGACGCAGGTAGCAAGAGAGACCCAGTACTTC	CASSQVRTQVARETQYF
TRBJ2-5	-	16	TRBV27	many	TGTGCCAGCAGTTACGGACTAAGCGCAAGGCAAGAGACCCAGTACTTC	CASSYGLSARQETQYF
TRBJ2-3	-	14	TRBV7-2	many	TGTGCCAGCAGCTGGGACCCCCGCACAGATACGCAGTATTTT	CASSWDPRTDTQYF
TRBJ2-7	-	14	TRBV20-1	-	TGCAGTGCTCGGACTGGGTTTACAACCTACGAGCAGTACTTC	CSARTGFTTYEQYF
TRBJ2-7	TRBD2	15	TRBV27	-	TGTGCCAGCAGTTTCGAGACTAGCGGGAGCCACGAGCAGTACTTC	CASSFETSGSHEQYF
TRBJ2-3	-	17	TRBV12-3/TRBV12-4	many	-	CASSSSRDLTGTDTQYF
TRBJ2-1	TRBD1	12	TRBV29-1	-	TGCAGCGTCACAGGGGTAATTGGTGAGCAGTTCTTC	CSVTGVIGEQFF
TRBJ2-3	TRBD2	18	TRBV19	-	TGTGCCAGTAGTATAGGCGGTAGGCCTAGCGGGAGTACAGATACGCAGTATTTT	CASSIGGRPSGSTDTQYF